This T cell receptor (beta chain) stems from a study of identical twins. In TCRdb, the 5' RACE reads were re-called with MiXCR into one record per CDR3 protein. The table has fewer than 450,000 distinct CDR3 sequences, about 9% seen once. This clonotype was seen many times. CDR3 length: 14 amino acids. V lost 4 bases and J lost 4, with 13 bases in between. The V gene's germline CDR1 is SGHDN and CDR2 FVKESK. This clonotype originated in a woman between 45 and 60 years old in good health. The chain uses TRBV14 and TRBJ2-5, with D perhaps TRBD2 (5 bases). Sequencing input: naive T cells sorted from blood. The CDR3 DNA follows: TGTGCCAGCAGCCGCCTAGCCGTGGGAGAGACCCAGTACTTC. Residues: CASSRLAVGETQYF. The variable domain in full, completed from reference TRBV14 and TRBJ2-5, reads EAGVTQFPSHSVIEKGQTVTLRCDPISGHDNLYWYRRVMGKEIKFLLHFVKESKQDESGMPNNRFLAERTGGTYSTLKVQPAELEDSGVYFCASSRLAVGETQYFGPGTRLLVL.